A single sample gave rise to the 23 T cell receptor beta chains below, sequenced in a study of cytomegalovirus exposure and HLA in healthy donors. Researchers ran the PCR with 60 Vbeta and 13 Jbeta primers. TCRdb's copy holds only in-frame clones and misses some; the assay was immunoSEQ multiplex PCR. The table has tens of thousands of clones, around nine tenths seen once. Sequencing was performed on PBMCs. The source is a man between 25 and 39 years old in good health and CMV-seropositive.

The DNA of the CDR3 is TGTGCCAGCAGCCCCTCGGGGGACTCCTATAATTCACCCCTCCACTTT. It translates to CASSPSGDSYNSPLHF. The chain combines TRBV7-9 with TRBJ1-6, with a weak D call TRBD1 (5 bases). Germline V gene sequence: CDR1 SEHNR, CDR2 FQNEAQ (reference sequence). V dropped 5 bases and J dropped 0 bases, with 11 bases sitting between them. The CDR3 extends over 16 amino acids.

In regard to this clone: The same CDR3 can be traced to other DNA sequences in this sample. The genes are TRBV13 and TRBJ2-5; 7 bases are shared with TRBD1. Germline assignment: CDR1 PRHDT and CDR2 FYEKMQ (reference sequence). The CDR3 loop spans 13 amino acids. V was pared by 3 bases and J by 5 bases, with 3 bases of the junction left unmatched. The CDR3 loop is CASSLRGRETQYF. The CDR3 DNA sequence: TGTGCCAGCAGCTTGAGGGGGCGGGAGACCCAGTACTTC.

The chain has TRBV6-4 and TRBJ2-3, with 11 bases lining up with TRBD2. The V segment lost 6 bases and the J segment 5 bases; nucleotides outside the gene matches: 10. Germline V gene sequence: CDR1 MRHNA, CDR2 SNTAGT. The length of the CDR3 is 16 residues. The CDR3: CASSRTSGSLEDTQYF. The CDR3 DNA reads as TGTGCCAGCAGCCGTACTAGCGGGAGTTTAGAAGATACGCAGTATTTT.

The rearrangement uses TRBV2 and TRBJ1-1; 7 bases agree with TRBD1. Germline V gives CDR1 SNHLY, CDR2 FYNNEI. This CDR3 contains 14 residues. With 4 bases clipped from V and 1 base from J, the junction kept 3 bases outside the gene matches. CDR3 bases: TGTGCCAGCAGTGGTGACAGGGCGAACACTGAAGCTTTCTTT. As protein: CASSGDRANTEAFF.

The chain recombines TRBV19 with TRBJ2-2; 10 bases are shared with TRBD2. Trimming at V came to 7 bases and at J to 6 bases, leaving 8 bases not matched to a gene. CDR3 size: 15 residues. The germline V gene encodes CDR1 LNHDA and CDR2 SQIVND (reference sequence). The CDR3 DNA reads TGTGCCAGTAAGTGGCTAGCGGGAGAATCCGGGGAGCTGTTTTTT. Encoded protein: CASKWLAGESGELFF. Looking up the rest from reference TRBV19 and TRBJ2-2 gives the full variable domain: DGGITQSPKYLFRKEGQNVTLSCEQNLNHDAMYWYRQDPGQGLRLIYYSQIVNDFQKGDIAEGYSVSREKKESFPLTVTSAQKNPTAFYLCASKWLAGESGELFFGEGSRLTVL.

The gene calls are TRBV27 and TRBJ2-1, with D hard to call. The CDR3 is made up of 12 amino acids. The V gene lost 5 bases and the J gene lost 7 bases, with 9 bases spanning the gap. Looked up from germline, CDR1 is MNHEY and CDR2 is SMNVEV (reference sequence). CDR3 sequence reads: CASSPNLNEQFF. CDR3 DNA sequence: TGTGCCAGCAGTCCCAACTTAAATGAGCAGTTCTTC.

The gene calls are TRBV6-1 and TRBJ1-1; 11 bases line up with TRBD1. The V gene end was trimmed by 7 bases and the J gene end by 4 bases; junction bases not matched to a gene: 5. The CDR3 loop spans 14 amino acids. The germline V gene encodes CDR1 MNHNS and CDR2 SASEGT. This chain's CDR3 is CASKGTGGVTEAFF. DNA for the CDR3: TGTGCCAGCAAGGGGACAGGGGGAGTCACTGAAGCTTTCTTT.

The genes are TRBV28 and TRBJ1-3; D not certain. CDR3 length equals 14 residues. Germline V lookup: CDR1 MDHEN, CDR2 SYDVKM. Trimming cost V 6 bases and J 0 bases, with 9 bases left between them. The CDR3 spells CASSSTFSGNTIYF. DNA for the CDR3: TGTGCCAGCAGCTCTACGTTCTCTGGAAACACCATATATTTT.

The chain has TRBV2 and TRBJ2-2; 11 bases are a match to TRBD2. Germline V lookup: CDR1 SNHLY, CDR2 FYNNEI. V lost 6 bases to trimming and J lost 3 bases; unmatched junction nucleotides: 6. This CDR3 spans 16 amino acids. CDR3 sequence (DNA): TGTGCCAGCAGAGGGGGGACTAGCGGTTACACCGGGGAGCTGTTTTTT. It specifies CASRGGTSGYTGELFF.

The chain uses TRBV5-1 and TRBJ2-2; D is undetermined. Trimming cost V 0 bases and J 0 bases, with 12 bases left between them. The CDR3 contains 17 residues. CDR1 is SGHRS, CDR2 YFSETQ, per germline. CDR3 sequence reads: CASSLVGGLSNTGELFF. For the CDR3, the DNA is TGCGCCAGCAGCTTGGTCGGCGGTCTATCGAACACCGGGGAGCTGTTTTTT.

The chain couples TRBV30 to TRBJ1-5, with TRBD1 matching over 9 bases. Trimming removed 4 bases from V and 6 bases from J; junction bases left unmatched: 13. Germline-derived CDR1 and CDR2 are GTSNPN and SVGIG (reference sequence). The CDR3 length is 16 residues. The CDR3 protein is CAWTRTGADLSQPQHF. The CDR3 nucleotides read TGTGCCTGGACCCGGACAGGGGCCGACTTGAGTCAGCCCCAGCATTTT.

This clone appeared a single time. The rearrangement joins TRBV19 to TRBJ1-5, with a possible D match to TRBD1 (5 bases). The ends were cut back, 3 bases at V and 5 bases at J, with 14 bases in the middle. CDR1 and CDR2 from the germline V gene are LNHDA and SQIVND (reference sequence). The CDR3 covers 15 residues. The CDR3 DNA follows: TGTGCCAGTAGTATCGGGCAGGGTCGGGATCAGCCCCAGCATTTT. This codes for CASSIGQGRDQPQHF.

V and J are TRBV19 and TRBJ2-5; 16 bases match TRBD2. The V gene's germline CDR1 is LNHDA and CDR2 SQIVND (reference sequence). This CDR3 has 16 amino acids. Trimming took 4 bases from V and 5 from J; bases not matched to a gene: 4. CDR3 nucleotides: TGTGCCAGTAGTAGGGGACTAGCGGGAGGGCTGGAGACCCAGTACTTC. Protein product: CASSRGLAGGLETQYF.

This rearrangement joins TRBV18 to TRBJ2-1, with TRBD2 matching 10 bases. The CDR3 has 15 amino acids. The trim removed 0 bases at V and 4 bases at J, leaving 0 bases unmatched. CDR1 KGHSH and CDR2 LQKENI come from the germline V gene. The CDR3 DNA follows: TGTGCCAGCTCACCACCTAGCGGGGGGTACAATGAGCAGTTCTTC. The encoded protein is CASSPPSGGYNEQFF.

CDR3 DNA: TGTGCCAGCAGTGAACCTAGCGGGAGGTCTGCAACTCCCTCCTACGAGCAGTACTTC. Its protein is CASSEPSGRSATPSYEQYF. This chain uses TRBV2 with TRBJ2-7, with TRBD2 matching over 11 bases. Trimming cost V 2 bases and J 0 bases; bases outside gene matches: 12. The germline V gene encodes CDR1 SNHLY and CDR2 FYNNEI. The CDR3 sequence is 19 residues long.

The chain combines TRBV5-1 with TRBJ2-1; 7 nucleotides agree with TRBD1. V was pared by 8 bases and J by 2 bases, with 16 bases of the junction left unmatched. Germline CDR1 SGHRS, CDR2 YFSETQ. CDR3 length equals 17 residues. CDR3 nucleotide sequence: TGCGCCAGTTACCGAAATCCGGGACAGTACACCTACAATGAGCAGTTCTTC. Residues: CASYRNPGQYTYNEQFF.

The J gene is TRBJ1-4, the V gene TRBV11-2; no firm D call. Trimming pared 5 bases from V and 8 bases from J, leaving 15 bases between. The CDR3 has 14 residues. Germline CDR1 SGHAT, CDR2 FQNNGV. The CDR3 is CASSTTRGREKLFF. DNA of the CDR3: TGTGCCAGCAGCACTACCCGGGGTAGGGAAAAACTGTTTTTT.

This clone was detected once. The gene calls are TRBV28 and TRBJ2-1, with D possibly being TRBD2 (5 bases). CDR1 is MDHEN, CDR2 SYDVKM, per germline. Trimming cost V 3 bases and J 4 bases, with 10 bases left between them. The CDR3 length is 14 residues. The CDR3 sequence: CASSFFLAYNEQFF. CDR3 nucleotides: TGTGCCAGCAGTTTTTTCCTAGCTTACAATGAGCAGTTCTTC.

The V and J genes are TRBV6-4 and TRBJ2-3; 7 nucleotides match TRBD2. The CDR3 spans 14 residues. From germline, CDR1 is MRHNA and CDR2 SNTAGT. V gave up 2 bases and J gave up 1 base; unmatched junction bases: 0. The CDR3, as DNA: TGTGCCAGCAGTGACCGGGGGGGCACAGATACGCAGTATTTT. Translated, it gives CASSDRGGTDTQYF.

This clone was found once. The V and J genes are TRBV5-1 and TRBJ2-5; D may be TRBD2 (5 bases). Germline V gene sequence: CDR1 SGHRS, CDR2 YFSETQ. This CDR3 has 17 amino acids. The V end lost 1 base, the J end lost 3 bases, and 19 bases lay between the germline ends. CDR3 sequence (DNA): TGCGCCAGCAGCTTGCGTCGGGGTACGGGTGTAAAAGAGACCCAGTACTTC. It codes for CASSLRRGTGVKETQYF.

The rearrangement joins TRBV7-9 to TRBJ1-1; D is unresolved. V was pared by 3 bases and J by 8 bases, with 10 bases between. The germline gives CDR1 SEHNR, CDR2 FQNEAQ (reference sequence). The CDR3 extends over 12 amino acids. The CDR3 DNA reads TGTGCCAGCAGCTTGATTGGAGGCGAAGCTTTCTTT. It specifies CASSLIGGEAFF.

This clone was observed a few times. The V gene is TRBV4-1, the J gene TRBJ2-1; D gene ambiguous. V lost 9 bases to trimming and J lost 3 bases, with 12 bases between them. CDR1 and CDR2 from the germline V gene are MGHRA and YSYEKL. The CDR3 sequence is 13 residues long. CDR3 in DNA: TGCGCCAGTCGAGCAATTGGCTACAATGAGCAGTTCTTC. Its translation is CASRAIGYNEQFF.

This rearrangement joins TRBV5-6 to TRBJ2-1; D perhaps matches TRBD2 (5 bases). Germline V gene data show CDR1 as SGHDT and CDR2 as YYEEEE. The CDR3 is 14 residues long. Trimming took 0 bases from V and 9 from J, leaving 13 bases between them. CDR3 sequence (DNA): TGTGCCAGCAGCTTGGGTGAGGGCATCAGTGAGCAGTTCTTC. It is translated as CASSLGEGISEQFF. The entire variable domain, with the rest obtained from reference TRBV5-6 and TRBJ2-1, is as follows: DAGVTQSPTHLIKTRGQQVTLRCSPKSGHDTVSWYQQALGQGPQFIFQYYEEEERQRGNFPDRFSGHQFPNYSSELNVNALLLGDSALYLCASSLGEGISEQFFGPGTRLTVL.